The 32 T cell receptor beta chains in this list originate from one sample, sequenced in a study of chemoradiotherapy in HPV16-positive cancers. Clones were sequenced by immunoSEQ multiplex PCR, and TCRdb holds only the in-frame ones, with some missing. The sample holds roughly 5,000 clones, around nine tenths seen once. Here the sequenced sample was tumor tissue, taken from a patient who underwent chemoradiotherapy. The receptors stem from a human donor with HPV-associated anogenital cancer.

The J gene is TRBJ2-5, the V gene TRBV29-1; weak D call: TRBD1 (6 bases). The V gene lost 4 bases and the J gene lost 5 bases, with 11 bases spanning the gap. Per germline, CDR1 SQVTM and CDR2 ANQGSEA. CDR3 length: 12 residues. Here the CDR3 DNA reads TGCAGCGTTGGGGACATTGGGGAGACCCAGTACTTC. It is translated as CSVGDIGETQYF.

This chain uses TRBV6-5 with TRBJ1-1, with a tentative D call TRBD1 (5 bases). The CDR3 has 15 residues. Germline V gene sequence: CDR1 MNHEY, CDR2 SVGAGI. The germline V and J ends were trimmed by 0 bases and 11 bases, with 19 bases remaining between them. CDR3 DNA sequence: TGTGCCAGCAGTTACTCGAGAGGGGTACGAGGTTGGGCTTTCTTT. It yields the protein CASSYSRGVRGWAFF.

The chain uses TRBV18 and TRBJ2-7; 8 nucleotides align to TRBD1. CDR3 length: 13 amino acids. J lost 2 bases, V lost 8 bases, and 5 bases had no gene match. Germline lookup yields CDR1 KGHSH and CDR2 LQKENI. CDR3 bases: TGTGCCAGCGCGGGACAGGCGGCCTACGAGCAGTACTTC. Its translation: CASAGQAAYEQYF.

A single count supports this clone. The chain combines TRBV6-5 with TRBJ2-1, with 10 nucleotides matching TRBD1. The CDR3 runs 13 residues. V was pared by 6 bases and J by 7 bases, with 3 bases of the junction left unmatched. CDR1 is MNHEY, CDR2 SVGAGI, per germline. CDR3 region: CASRGQGMNEQFF. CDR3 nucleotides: TGTGCCAGCAGGGGACAGGGGATGAATGAGCAGTTCTTC.

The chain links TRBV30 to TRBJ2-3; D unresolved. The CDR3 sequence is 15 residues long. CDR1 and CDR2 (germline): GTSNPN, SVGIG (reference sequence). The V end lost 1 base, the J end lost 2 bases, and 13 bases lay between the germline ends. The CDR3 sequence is CAWSGGRVITDTQYF. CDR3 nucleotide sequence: TGTGCCTGGAGTGGAGGACGGGTGATCACAGATACGCAGTATTTT.

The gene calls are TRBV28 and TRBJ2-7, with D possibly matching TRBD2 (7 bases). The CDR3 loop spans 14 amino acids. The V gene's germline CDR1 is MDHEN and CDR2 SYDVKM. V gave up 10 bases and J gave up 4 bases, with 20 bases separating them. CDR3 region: CAITLGGASYEQYF. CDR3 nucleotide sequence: TGTGCCATCACCCTGGGGGGGGCATCATACGAGCAGTACTTC.

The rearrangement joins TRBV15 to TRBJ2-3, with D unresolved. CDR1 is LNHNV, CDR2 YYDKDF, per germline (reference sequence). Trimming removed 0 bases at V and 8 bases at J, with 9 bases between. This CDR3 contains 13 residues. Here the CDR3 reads CATSRDLRTTQYF. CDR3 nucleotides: TGTGCCACCAGCAGAGATCTTAGAACTACGCAGTATTTT. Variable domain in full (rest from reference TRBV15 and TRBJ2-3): DAMVIQNPRYQVTQFGKPVTLSCSQTLNHNVMYWYQQKSSQAPKLLFHYYDKDFNNEADTPDNFQSRRPNTSFCFLDIRSPGLGDTAMYLCATSRDLRTTQYFGPGTRLTVL.

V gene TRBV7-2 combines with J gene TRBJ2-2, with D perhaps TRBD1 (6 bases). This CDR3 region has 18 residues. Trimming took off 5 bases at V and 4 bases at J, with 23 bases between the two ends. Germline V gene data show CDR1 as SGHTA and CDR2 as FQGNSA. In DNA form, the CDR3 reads TGTGCCAGCAGCCCCGGGGAAATAGCGAGAGGGGGCACCGGGGAGCTGTTTTTT. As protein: CASSPGEIARGGTGELFF.

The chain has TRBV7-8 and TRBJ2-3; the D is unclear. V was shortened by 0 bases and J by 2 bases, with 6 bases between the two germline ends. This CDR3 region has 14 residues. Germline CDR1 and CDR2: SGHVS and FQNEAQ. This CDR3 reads CASSLAEHTDTQYF. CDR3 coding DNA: TGTGCCAGCAGCTTAGCGGAGCACACAGATACGCAGTATTTT.

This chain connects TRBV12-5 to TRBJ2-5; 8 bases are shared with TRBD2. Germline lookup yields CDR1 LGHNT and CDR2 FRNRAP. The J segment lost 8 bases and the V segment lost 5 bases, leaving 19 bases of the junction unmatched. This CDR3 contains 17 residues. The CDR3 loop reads CASGPAAGGVKEGTQYF. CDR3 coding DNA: TGTGCTAGTGGTCCCGCCGCCGGGGGGGTTAAGGAGGGAACCCAGTACTTC.

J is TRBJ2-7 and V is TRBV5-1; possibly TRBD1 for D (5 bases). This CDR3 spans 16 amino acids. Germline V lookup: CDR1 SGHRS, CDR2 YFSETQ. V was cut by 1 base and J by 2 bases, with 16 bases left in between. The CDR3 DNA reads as TGCGCCAGCAGCTTGTCTACTTCGACAGATACCTACGAGCAGTACTTC. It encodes CASSLSTSTDTYEQYF. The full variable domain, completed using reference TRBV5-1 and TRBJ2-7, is KAGVTQTPRYLIKTRGQQVTLSCSPISGHRSVSWYQQTPGQGLQFLFEYFSETQRNKGNFPGRFSGRQFSNSRSEMNVSTLELGDSALYLCASSLSTSTDTYEQYFGPGTRLTVT.

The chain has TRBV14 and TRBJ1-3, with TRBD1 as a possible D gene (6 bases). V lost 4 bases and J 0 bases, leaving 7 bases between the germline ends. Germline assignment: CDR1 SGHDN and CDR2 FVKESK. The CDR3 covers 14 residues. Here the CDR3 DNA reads TGTGCCAGCAGCCCGGGACACTCTGGAAACACCATATATTTT. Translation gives CASSPGHSGNTIYF.

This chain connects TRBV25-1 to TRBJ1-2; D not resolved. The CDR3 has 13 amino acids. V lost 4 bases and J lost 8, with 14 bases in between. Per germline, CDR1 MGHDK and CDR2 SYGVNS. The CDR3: CASSAFSDKGYTF. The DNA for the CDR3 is TGTGCCAGCAGTGCCTTCAGTGACAAAGGCTACACCTTC.

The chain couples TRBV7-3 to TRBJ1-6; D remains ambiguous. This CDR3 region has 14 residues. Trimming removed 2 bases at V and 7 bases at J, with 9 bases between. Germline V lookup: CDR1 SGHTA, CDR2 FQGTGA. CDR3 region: CASSLDPGNSPLHF. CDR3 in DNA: TGTGCCAGCAGCTTAGACCCGGGGAATTCACCCCTCCACTTT.

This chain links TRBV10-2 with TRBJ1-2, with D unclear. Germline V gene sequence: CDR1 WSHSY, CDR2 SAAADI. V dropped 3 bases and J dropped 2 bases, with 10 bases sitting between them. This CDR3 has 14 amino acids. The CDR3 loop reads CASSDPGGNYGYTF. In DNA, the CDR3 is TGCGCCAGCAGTGATCCGGGAGGGAACTATGGCTACACCTTC.

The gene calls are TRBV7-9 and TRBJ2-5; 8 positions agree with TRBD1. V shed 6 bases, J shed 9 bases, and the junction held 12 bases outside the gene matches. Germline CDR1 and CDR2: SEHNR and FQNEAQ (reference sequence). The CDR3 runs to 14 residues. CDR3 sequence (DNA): TGTGCCAGCAGTTCTACGCCGGCAGGGGGCCCCCAGTACTTC. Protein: CASSSTPAGGPQYF.

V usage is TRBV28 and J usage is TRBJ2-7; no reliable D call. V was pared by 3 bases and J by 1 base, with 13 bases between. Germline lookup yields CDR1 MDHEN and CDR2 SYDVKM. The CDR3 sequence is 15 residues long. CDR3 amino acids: CASSFETARSYEQYF. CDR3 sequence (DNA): TGTGCCAGCAGTTTCGAAACAGCCAGATCCTACGAGCAGTACTTC.

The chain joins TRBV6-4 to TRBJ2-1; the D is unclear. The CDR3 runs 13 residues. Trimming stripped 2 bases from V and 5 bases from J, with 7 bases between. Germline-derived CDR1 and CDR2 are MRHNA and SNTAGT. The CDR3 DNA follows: TGTGCCAGCAGTGACAGTTTTGACAATGAGCAGTTCTTC. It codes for CASSDSFDNEQFF.

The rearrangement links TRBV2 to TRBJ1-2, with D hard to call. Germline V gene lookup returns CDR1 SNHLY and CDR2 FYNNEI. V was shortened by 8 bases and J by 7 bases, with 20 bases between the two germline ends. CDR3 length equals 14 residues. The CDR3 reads CASQPGSGASGYTF. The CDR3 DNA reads TGTGCCAGCCAACCTGGGTCGGGAGCCAGTGGCTACACCTTC.

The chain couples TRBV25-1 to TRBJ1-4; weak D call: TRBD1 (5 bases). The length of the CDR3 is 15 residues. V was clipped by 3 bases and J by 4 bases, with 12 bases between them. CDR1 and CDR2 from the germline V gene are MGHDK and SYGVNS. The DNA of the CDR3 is TGTGCCAGCAGTGACAGGGACTCCGGTAATGAAAAACTGTTTTTT. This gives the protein CASSDRDSGNEKLFF.

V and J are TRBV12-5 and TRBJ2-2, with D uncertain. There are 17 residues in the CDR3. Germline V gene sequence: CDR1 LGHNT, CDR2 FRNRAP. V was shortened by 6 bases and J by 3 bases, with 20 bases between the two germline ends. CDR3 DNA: TGTGCTAGTGGCCCACAAGACCGCACACGGGACACCGGGGAGCTGTTTTTT. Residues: CASGPQDRTRDTGELFF.

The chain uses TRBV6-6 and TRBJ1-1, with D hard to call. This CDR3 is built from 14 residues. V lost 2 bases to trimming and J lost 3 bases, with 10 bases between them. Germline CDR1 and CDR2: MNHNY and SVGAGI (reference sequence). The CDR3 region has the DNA TGTGCCAGCAGTTACGTAGCTGGGCACACTGAAGCTTTCTTT. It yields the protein CASSYVAGHTEAFF.

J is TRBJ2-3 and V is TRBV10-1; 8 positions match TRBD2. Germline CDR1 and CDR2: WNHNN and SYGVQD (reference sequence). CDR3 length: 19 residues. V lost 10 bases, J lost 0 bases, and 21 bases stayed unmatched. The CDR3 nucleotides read TGCGCCACCTCCTGGGGCCGGGGAGGCTTAGCGGGAAGCACAGATACGCAGTATTTT. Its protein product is CATSWGRGGLAGSTDTQYF.

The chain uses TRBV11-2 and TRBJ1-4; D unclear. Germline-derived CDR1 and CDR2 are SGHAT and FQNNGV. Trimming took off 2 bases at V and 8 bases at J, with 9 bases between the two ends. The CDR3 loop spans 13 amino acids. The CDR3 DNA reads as TGTGCCAGCAGCTTATACCCCGAGGAAAAACTGTTTTTT. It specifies CASSLYPEEKLFF.

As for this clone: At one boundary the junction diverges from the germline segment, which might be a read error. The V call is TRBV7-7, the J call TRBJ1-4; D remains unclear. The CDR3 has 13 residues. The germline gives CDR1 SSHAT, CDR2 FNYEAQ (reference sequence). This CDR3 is CASSFRPNEKLFF. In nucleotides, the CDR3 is TGTGCTAGCAGCTTTAGACCTAATGAAAAACTGTTTTTT. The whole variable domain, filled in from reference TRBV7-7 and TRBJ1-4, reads GAGVSQSPRYKVTKRGQDVTLRCDPISSHATLYWYQQALGQGPEFLTYFNYEAQPDKSGLPSDRFSAERPEGSISTLTIQRTEQRDSAMYRCASSFRPNEKLFFGSGTQLSVL.

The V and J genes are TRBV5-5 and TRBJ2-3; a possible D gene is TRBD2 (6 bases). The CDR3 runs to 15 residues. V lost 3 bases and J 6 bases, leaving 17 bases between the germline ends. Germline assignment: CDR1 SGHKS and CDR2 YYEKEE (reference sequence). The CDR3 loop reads CASSSRDFAIDTQYF. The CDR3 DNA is TGTGCCAGCAGCTCCCGGGACTTCGCCATTGATACGCAGTATTTT.

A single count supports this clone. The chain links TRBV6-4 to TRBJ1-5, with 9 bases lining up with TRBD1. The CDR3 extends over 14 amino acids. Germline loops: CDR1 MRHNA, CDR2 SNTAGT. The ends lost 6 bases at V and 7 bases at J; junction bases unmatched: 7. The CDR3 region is CASRGTGRHQPQHF. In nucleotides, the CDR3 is TGTGCCAGCAGGGGGACAGGGAGACACCAGCCCCAGCATTTT.

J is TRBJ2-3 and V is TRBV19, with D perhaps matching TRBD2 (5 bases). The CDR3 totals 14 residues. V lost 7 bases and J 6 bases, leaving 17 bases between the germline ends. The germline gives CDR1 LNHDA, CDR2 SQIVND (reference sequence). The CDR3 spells CASIPTGSRDTQYF. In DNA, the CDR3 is TGTGCCAGTATTCCTACGGGGTCGAGGGATACGCAGTATTTT. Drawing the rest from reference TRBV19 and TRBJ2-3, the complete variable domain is DGGITQSPKYLFRKEGQNVTLSCEQNLNHDAMYWYRQDPGQGLRLIYYSQIVNDFQKGDIAEGYSVSREKKESFPLTVTSAQKNPTAFYLCASIPTGSRDTQYFGPGTRLTVL.

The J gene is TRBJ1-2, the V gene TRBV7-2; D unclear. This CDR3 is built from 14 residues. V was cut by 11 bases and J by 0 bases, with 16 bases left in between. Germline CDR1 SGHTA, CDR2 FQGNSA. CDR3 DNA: TGTGCCGGGGTGGCAACCGGGACTAACTATGGCTACACCTTC. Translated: CAGVATGTNYGYTF.

CDR3 bases: TGTGCCAGCAGCTCGAATAACAATGAAAAACTGTTTTTT. Protein: CASSSNNNEKLFF. This chain uses TRBV6-5 with TRBJ1-4, with unresolved D. Trimming shortened V by 6 bases and J by 5 bases, and 10 bases separated the two germline ends. The germline V gene has CDR1 MNHEY and CDR2 SVGAGI. The CDR3 length is 13 residues.

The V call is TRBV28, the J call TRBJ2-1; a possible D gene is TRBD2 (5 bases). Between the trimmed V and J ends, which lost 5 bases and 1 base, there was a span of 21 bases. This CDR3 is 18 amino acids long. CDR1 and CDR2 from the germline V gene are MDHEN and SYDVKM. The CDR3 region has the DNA TGTGCCAGCAGTCTAAGTCGCGGGTTAGCGCGATCCTACAATGAGCAGTTCTTC. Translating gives CASSLSRGLARSYNEQFF. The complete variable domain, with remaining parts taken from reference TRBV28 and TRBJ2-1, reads DVKVTQSSRYLVKRTGEKVFLECVQDMDHENMFWYRQDPGLGLRLIYFSYDVKMKEKGDIPEGYSVSREKKERFSLILESASTNQTSMYLCASSLSRGLARSYNEQFFGPGTRLTVL.

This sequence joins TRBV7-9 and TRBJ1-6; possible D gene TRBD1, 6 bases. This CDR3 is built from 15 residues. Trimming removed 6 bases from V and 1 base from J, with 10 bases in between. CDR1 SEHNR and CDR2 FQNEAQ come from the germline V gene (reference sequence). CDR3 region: CASRSDRSYNSPLHF. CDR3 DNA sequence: TGTGCCAGCAGATCGGACAGATCCTATAATTCACCCCTCCACTTT.